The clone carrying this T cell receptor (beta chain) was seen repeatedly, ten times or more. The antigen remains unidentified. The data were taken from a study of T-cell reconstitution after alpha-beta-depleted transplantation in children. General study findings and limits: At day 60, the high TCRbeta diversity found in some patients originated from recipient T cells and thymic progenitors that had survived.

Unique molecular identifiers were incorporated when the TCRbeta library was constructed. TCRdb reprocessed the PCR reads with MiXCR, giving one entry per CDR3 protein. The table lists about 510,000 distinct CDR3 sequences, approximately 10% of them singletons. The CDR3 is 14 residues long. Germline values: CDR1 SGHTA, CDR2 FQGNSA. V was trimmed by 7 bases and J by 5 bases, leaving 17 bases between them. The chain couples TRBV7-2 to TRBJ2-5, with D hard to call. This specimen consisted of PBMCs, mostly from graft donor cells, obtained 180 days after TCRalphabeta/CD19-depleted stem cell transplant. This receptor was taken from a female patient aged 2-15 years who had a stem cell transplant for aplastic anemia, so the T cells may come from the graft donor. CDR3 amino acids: CASNSWLSRETQYF. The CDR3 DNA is TGTGCCAGCAACTCCTGGCTGTCCCGGGAGACCCAGTACTTC.